Reported below is one TCR beta chain. The antigen remains undetermined. This sample is part of a study of T cells in localized non-small cell lung cancer. Overall study results and limits: The appearance of a median approximately 57 of the top 100 tumor clones was seen in adjacent lung. Because researchers sequenced only one region of the tumor, heterogeneity is still possible.

The table came from immunoSEQ multiplex PCR; TCRdb's copy has only in-frame clones and leaves some out. The sample has tens of thousands of clones; 88% are singletons. Per the germline V gene, CDR1 is GTSNPN and CDR2 is SVGIG (reference sequence). The CDR3 totals 16 residues. V gave up 2 bases and J gave up 3 bases, with 20 bases separating them. This specimen was peripheral blood mononuclear cells, taken before any cancer treatment. The J gene is TRBJ2-7, the V gene TRBV30, with D uncertain. The source of this sequence is a woman aged 35 to 69 with stage III lung adenocarcinoma. The CDR3 DNA reads TGTGCCTGGAGTCAACTGACACAACGAGCAAACTACGAGCAGTACTTC. It codes for CAWSQLTQRANYEQYF.